This record looks at one TCR beta chain sequence and its context. This specimen belongs to a study of blood T cell repertoires in COVID-19. Patients in Seattle were enrolled during active infection, then followed longitudinally. Germline-derived CDR1 and CDR2 are SNHLY and FYNNEI. J was trimmed by 8 bases and V by 3 bases; bases with no gene match: 8. The CDR3 contains 15 residues. Produced via immunoSEQ multiplex PCR; TCRdb's table is partial and in-frame only. The table records more than 300,000 clones, 70% to 90% of them present only once. The clonotype originates from a young woman with COVID-19, enrolled during active disease. Sequenced material: peripheral blood. The rearrangement uses TRBV2 and TRBJ2-1; 9 bases are a match to TRBD2. CDR3 DNA: TGTGCCAGCAGTGAGGGGGCGGGAGGGCCCCATGAGCAGTTCTTC. Protein: CASSEGAGGPHEQFF.